A single sample is the source of the 15 T cell receptor beta chains below, sequenced in a study of blood T cell repertoires in COVID-19 (dated by TCRdb to about 2020). Library construction relied on the immunoSEQ multiplex PCR assay. TCRdb carries this immuneACCESS record with in-frame sequences only. Its versions omit some clonotypes, under half of them owing to an unresolved V gene in the studies checked, with the rest unexplained. Here the sample has 300,000 to 350,000 clones; over 80% occur a single time. The top ten hold less than 5.5% of the sample. Material: PBMCs or T cells enriched from blood (not recorded which). The source is a young man who had recovered from COVID-19.

This clone was seen once. The V gene is TRBV6-5, the J gene TRBJ2-7, with 9 nucleotides matching TRBD2. Losses at the gene ends were 7 bases for V and 2 bases for J; bases not matched to a gene: 9. The CDR3 is 15 residues long. CDR1 and CDR2 (germline): MNHEY, SVGAGI. Here the CDR3 DNA reads TGTGCCAGCACCCTGAGCGGGGGGACTACCTACGAGCAGTACTTC. It codes for CASTLSGGTTYEQYF.

The V gene is TRBV18, the J gene TRBJ2-6; 7 positions agree with TRBD1. Germline CDR1 and CDR2: KGHSH and LQKENI. The CDR3 is 15 amino acids. V shed 4 bases and J 4 bases; nucleotides not matched to a gene: 4. Written as DNA, the CDR3 is TGTGCCAGCTCACTGGACAGGTCCGGGGCCAACGTCCTGACTTTC. It yields the protein CASSLDRSGANVLTF.

The chain combines TRBV7-9 with TRBJ2-1; 10 bases are a match to TRBD2. Trimming at V came to 7 bases and at J to 0 bases, leaving 12 bases not matched to a gene. This CDR3 spans 18 amino acids. The germline V gene has CDR1 SEHNR and CDR2 FQNEAQ (reference sequence). CDR3 sequence: CASNVIAGGFSSYNEQFF. DNA for the CDR3: TGTGCCAGCAACGTTATAGCGGGGGGCTTTAGCTCCTACAATGAGCAGTTCTTC. Drawing the rest from reference TRBV7-9 and TRBJ2-1, the complete variable domain is DTGVSQNPRHKITKRGQNVTFRCDPISEHNRLYWYRQTLGQGPEFLTYFQNEAQLEKSRLLSDRFSAERPKGSFSTLEIQRTEQGDSAMYLCASNVIAGGFSSYNEQFFGPGTRLTVL.

The rearrangement uses TRBV5-6 and TRBJ2-7; D gene ambiguous. V lost 1 base and J 3 bases, leaving 5 bases between the germline ends. Germline-derived CDR1 and CDR2 are SGHDT and YYEEEE. CDR3 size: 12 residues. DNA of the CDR3: TGTGCCAGCAGCTTGAGCAACTACGAGCAGTACTTC. Translation gives CASSLSNYEQYF.

The chain combines TRBV28 with TRBJ1-1; no definite D call. Germline V gene data show CDR1 as MDHEN and CDR2 as SYDVKM. The CDR3 is 15 residues long. Trimming removed 8 bases from V and 2 bases from J, with 18 bases in between. The CDR3 loop is CASSPAGLFNTEAFF. The CDR3 nucleotides are TGTGCCAGCTCCCCAGCAGGTTTATTTAACACTGAAGCTTTCTTT.

The V and J genes are TRBV6-1 and TRBJ2-7, with D tentatively TRBD2 (5 bases). The CDR3 is made up of 15 amino acids. Trimming removed 1 base at V and 0 bases at J, with 10 bases between. Per the germline V gene, CDR1 is MNHNS and CDR2 is SASEGT. CDR3 loop: CASSEGRDLSYEQYF. The CDR3 DNA reads as TGTGCCAGCAGTGAAGGACGGGATCTCTCCTACGAGCAGTACTTC.

This clone was picked up one time. The V and J genes are TRBV10-3 and TRBJ2-3; TRBD1 aligns across 9 bases. This CDR3 contains 15 residues. CDR1 is ENHRY, CDR2 SYGVKD, per germline. V was clipped by 10 bases and J by 3 bases; unmatched bases: 11. The CDR3 DNA reads TGTGCCACCCACAAGGGACAGGGATCAACAGATACGCAGTATTTT. It yields the protein CATHKGQGSTDTQYF.

The chain links TRBV7-9 to TRBJ1-2, with TRBD1 identical over 10 bases. Germline V gives CDR1 SEHNR, CDR2 FQNEAQ (reference sequence). With V trimmed by 5 bases and J by 7 bases, 4 bases remained unmatched. The CDR3 runs to 13 residues. CDR3 protein: CASSPGTGVGYTF. For the CDR3, the DNA is TGTGCCAGCAGCCCCGGGACAGGGGTTGGCTACACCTTC.

The genes are TRBV29-1 and TRBJ2-7, with 7 bases identical to TRBD1. After removal of 4 bases from V and 4 bases from J, the junction contained 4 bases not matched to a gene. CDR1 SQVTM and CDR2 ANQGSEA come from the germline V gene. CDR3 length equals 12 residues. The CDR3 protein is CSVGQGRYEQYF. The CDR3 nucleotides are TGCAGCGTTGGACAGGGAAGATACGAGCAGTACTTC.

The CDR3 nucleotides are TGTGCCAGCAGCCAAGACAGGGGATACGAGCAGTACTTC. Its translation is CASSQDRGYEQYF. The V call is TRBV3-1 (or the pseudogene TRBV3-2), the J call TRBJ2-7; D may be TRBD1 (6 bases). The V gene's germline CDR1 is LGHDT and CDR2 YNNKEL (reference sequence). V was clipped by 0 bases and J by 4 bases, with 7 bases between them. This CDR3 contains 13 residues.

This clone came up a few times. The J gene is TRBJ1-5, the V gene TRBV6-5; 10 bases line up with TRBD1. Per germline, CDR1 MNHEY and CDR2 SVGAGI. There are 14 residues in the CDR3. V dropped 5 bases and J dropped 9; count of bases not matched to a gene: 7. The CDR3 loop reads CASSQGQGSLPQHF. The CDR3 DNA follows: TGTGCCAGCAGTCAGGGACAGGGGTCGCTGCCCCAGCATTTT.

V and J are TRBV27 and TRBJ2-3; D might be TRBD1 (5 bases). The germline V gene encodes CDR1 MNHEY and CDR2 SMNVEV (reference sequence). Trimming removed 2 bases from V and 4 bases from J, with 7 bases in between. The CDR3 is 13 residues long. The CDR3 sequence is CASSLAGPDTQYF. The CDR3 DNA reads as TGTGCCAGCAGTTTAGCAGGGCCAGATACGCAGTATTTT.

The chain uses TRBV18 and TRBJ2-7, with 7 bases lining up with TRBD1. The V gene's germline CDR1 is KGHSH and CDR2 LQKENI. This CDR3 contains 14 residues. Losses at the gene ends were 3 bases for V and 6 bases for J; bases not matched to a gene: 8. CDR3 region: CASSPGQNSIEQYF. The CDR3 DNA reads as TGTGCCAGCTCACCGGGACAGAACTCCATCGAGCAGTACTTC.

The chain carries TRBV4-1 and TRBJ1-2; weak D call: TRBD1 (5 bases). CDR3 length: 18 residues. The V gene lost 0 bases and the J gene lost 3 bases, with 20 bases spanning the gap. Looked up from germline, CDR1 is MGHRA and CDR2 is YSYEKL. CDR3 coding DNA: TGCGCCAGCAGCCAAGATCCAGGGTATCTCTCCGGAGACTATGGCTACACCTTC. As protein: CASSQDPGYLSGDYGYTF.

This chain links TRBV2 with TRBJ2-7, with 9 bases fitting TRBD1. Germline V gene data show CDR1 as SNHLY and CDR2 as FYNNEI. The CDR3 spans 16 residues. The ends lost 4 bases at V and 1 base at J; junction bases unmatched: 8. CDR3 region: CASSVPRDRESYEQYF. For the CDR3, the DNA is TGTGCCAGCAGTGTACCCCGGGACAGGGAGTCCTACGAGCAGTACTTC.